These 28 T cell receptor beta chains came from one sample sequenced in a study of technical replicates of blood from a few donors. TCRdb's table, derived via immunoSEQ multiplex PCR, lists solely in-frame clones and lacks some. The sample holds approximately 53,000 clones, 95% to 96% seen once. Sequenced input: T cells isolated from PBMCs. The origin of the receptors is a human donor in good health.

This sequence joins TRBV28 and TRBJ2-2; no definite D call. This CDR3 has 15 residues. The V end was cut by 4 bases, the J end by 6 bases, with 15 bases between. CDR1 and CDR2 from the germline V gene are MDHEN and SYDVKM. CDR3 amino acids: CASSSPSRGAGELFF. The CDR3 region has the DNA TGTGCCAGCAGTTCCCCAAGCCGAGGTGCCGGGGAGCTGTTTTTT.

The chain uses TRBV7-2 and TRBJ2-7, with 13 bases matching TRBD2. Per germline, CDR1 SGHTA and CDR2 FQGNSA. V shed 5 bases, J shed 3 bases, and the junction held 4 bases outside the gene matches. The CDR3 is 15 amino acids. For the CDR3, the DNA is TGTGCCAGCAGCGCCCGGACTAGCGGGAGCTACGAGCAGTACTTC. This encodes CASSARTSGSYEQYF.

V usage is TRBV5-6 and J usage is TRBJ1-2; 10 bases line up with TRBD1. CDR1 and CDR2 from the germline V gene are SGHDT and YYEEEE. V dropped 0 bases and J dropped 7; count of bases not matched to a gene: 9. This CDR3 has 16 amino acids. The CDR3 loop reads CASSLDPTGGAGGYTF. For the CDR3, the DNA is TGTGCCAGCAGCTTGGATCCGACAGGGGGCGCGGGTGGCTACACCTTC.

The chain uses TRBV11-3 and TRBJ2-2, with TRBD1 as a possible D gene (5 bases). Trimming left V 2 bases short and J 1 base short, with 8 bases between. CDR3 length: 15 residues. Germline V lookup: CDR1 SGHNT, CDR2 YENEEA. CDR3 nucleotide sequence: TGTGCCAGCAGCTTAAATGGACAGAACACCGGGGAGCTGTTTTTT. Protein sequence: CASSLNGQNTGELFF.

About this clone: Because the CDR3's place on the DNA is in doubt, the DNA is left out and the CDR3 is given as listed by TCRdb. This chain connects TRBV27 to TRBJ1-2; TRBD1, the table's D call, was not compared with the DNA. The CDR3 comprises 15 residues, both ends counted. The V gene's germline CDR1 is MNHEY and CDR2 SMNVEV (reference sequence). The CDR3 reads CASSFGEGVPYGYTF.

The rearrangement joins TRBV4-3 to TRBJ1-5; no definite D call. Trimming pared 1 base from V and 1 base from J, leaving 5 bases between. Germline V gene sequence: CDR1 LGHNA, CDR2 YSLEER. The CDR3 is 14 residues long. The DNA for the CDR3 is TGCGCCAGCAGCCAAGGGAGGAGCAATCAGCCCCAGCATTTT. It specifies CASSQGRSNQPQHF.

The gene calls are TRBV30 and TRBJ2-3; D is unclear. The CDR3 covers 14 residues. V gave up 2 bases and J gave up 2 bases, with 11 bases separating them. CDR1 and CDR2 from the germline V gene are GTSNPN and SVGIG (reference sequence). The CDR3 spells CAWSPQLVTDTQYF. In DNA, the CDR3 is TGTGCCTGGAGTCCTCAGCTAGTCACAGATACGCAGTATTTT.

The chain combines TRBV10-3 with TRBJ1-1, with 9 positions matching TRBD1. The germline gives CDR1 ENHRY, CDR2 SYGVKD. The CDR3 contains 16 residues. V gave up 0 bases and J gave up 4 bases; unmatched junction bases: 6. In nucleotides, the CDR3 is TGTGCCATCAGTGAGTCGGACCGGGACAGGGTCACTGAAGCTTTCTTT. This codes for CAISESDRDRVTEAFF.

V and J are TRBV5-1 and TRBJ1-2, with 8 bases fitting TRBD1. With V trimmed by 2 bases and J by 8 bases, 8 bases remained unmatched. Germline values: CDR1 SGHRS, CDR2 YFSETQ. The CDR3 length is 14 residues. CDR3: CASSFRDRNWGYTF. DNA for the CDR3: TGCGCCAGCAGCTTCCGGGACAGGAATTGGGGCTACACCTTC.

Concerning this clone: Its ends do not fully match the called genes, so a read error is possible. The J gene is TRBJ2-7, the V gene TRBV7-7, with 11 bases aligning to TRBD1. The CDR3 is 15 residues long. Looked up from germline, CDR1 is SSHAT and CDR2 is FNYEAQ (reference sequence). The DNA for the CDR3 is TGTGCTAGCAGCTGGGGGACAGGGGGAGACTACGAGCAGTACTTC. Translated, it gives CASSWGTGGDYEQYF.

J is TRBJ2-1 and V is TRBV5-8; 13 positions agree with TRBD2. CDR1 is SGHTS and CDR2 is YDEGEE in the germline V gene. The V and J ends lost 2 bases and 9 bases, in that order; junction bases with no gene match: 5. The CDR3 runs 15 residues. CDR3 residues: CASSLGTSGNTEQFF. The CDR3 DNA reads TGTGCCAGCAGCTTAGGGACTAGCGGGAATACTGAGCAGTTCTTC.

The rearrangement links TRBV29-1 to TRBJ2-2, with D possibly matching TRBD2 (5 bases). Germline V gives CDR1 SQVTM, CDR2 ANQGSEA. V gave up 7 bases and J gave up 0 bases, with 12 bases separating them. The length of the CDR3 is 14 residues. In DNA, the CDR3 is TGCAGCGGATTGAGAGGGTCGAACACCGGGGAGCTGTTTTTT. It encodes CSGLRGSNTGELFF.

The chain recombines TRBV10-3 with TRBJ2-3; TRBD2 agrees at 8 bases. The CDR3 sequence is 13 residues long. V lost 4 bases and J lost 6; bases outside the gene matches: 3. Germline V gene data show CDR1 as ENHRY and CDR2 as SYGVKD. The CDR3 DNA reads as TGTGCCATCAGTGGAGCGGGAGTTGATACGCAGTATTTT. Its translation: CAISGAGVDTQYF.

V gene TRBV9 combines with J gene TRBJ2-1; 14 nucleotides line up with TRBD2. Germline-derived CDR1 and CDR2 are SGDLS and YYNGEE. V lost 4 bases, J lost 9 bases, and 9 bases stayed unmatched. The CDR3 consists of 16 residues. The CDR3 sequence: CASSTRLAGGFSEQFF. As DNA, the CDR3 is TGTGCCAGCAGCACTCGACTAGCGGGAGGGTTCAGTGAGCAGTTCTTC. The full variable domain, with the rest looked up from reference TRBV9 and TRBJ2-1, is DSGVTQTPKHLITATGQRVTLRCSPRSGDLSVYWYQQSLDQGLQFLIQYYNGEERAKGNILERFSAQQFPDLHSELNLSSLELGDSALYFCASSTRLAGGFSEQFFGPGTRLTVL.

J is TRBJ2-1 and V is TRBV7-8; the match to TRBD2 covers 8 bases. This CDR3 has 15 amino acids. CDR1 SGHVS and CDR2 FQNEAQ come from the germline V gene. V gave up 2 bases and J gave up 9 bases; unmatched junction bases: 9. As DNA, the CDR3 is TGTGCCAGCAGCTTAACCGGGACTAGTCTGACTGAGCAGTTCTTC. Translation: CASSLTGTSLTEQFF.

The chain carries TRBV9 and TRBJ1-3; D may be TRBD1 (5 bases). Between the trimmed V and J ends, which lost 6 bases and 0 bases, there was a span of 13 bases. The CDR3 totals 15 residues. Germline CDR1 is SGDLS and CDR2 is YYNGEE. In DNA form, the CDR3 reads TGTGCCAGCACCGACCGGGGGTACTCTGGAAACACCATATATTTT. Its protein product is CASTDRGYSGNTIYF.

The V and J genes are TRBV2 and TRBJ1-4; D perhaps matches TRBD1 (5 bases). The germline V gene has CDR1 SNHLY and CDR2 FYNNEI. The V end lost 6 bases, the J end lost 0 bases, and 5 bases lay between the germline ends. This CDR3 comprises 13 residues. The CDR3 DNA sequence: TGTGCCAGCAGGGACACAACTAATGAAAAACTGTTTTTT. Amino acid sequence: CASRDTTNEKLFF.

The gene calls are TRBV25-1 and TRBJ2-5; D may be TRBD2 (6 bases). CDR3 size: 12 residues. Trimming took 4 bases from V and 3 from J, leaving 6 bases between them. CDR1 and CDR2 from the germline V gene are MGHDK and SYGVNS. CDR3 sequence: CASSGGEETQYF. CDR3 sequence (DNA): TGTGCCAGCAGTGGGGGGGAAGAGACCCAGTACTTC.

V and J are TRBV11-2 and TRBJ1-1; D possibly corresponds to TRBD1 (6 bases). The CDR3 sequence is 17 residues long. V lost 6 bases and J lost 0, with 20 bases in between. Germline CDR1 and CDR2: SGHAT and FQNNGV. In DNA, the CDR3 is TGTGCCAGCAGTCCGGGTTTCCGGGACATGATGAACACTGAAGCTTTCTTT. Protein product: CASSPGFRDMMNTEAFF. Full variable domain (rest looked up from reference TRBV11-2 and TRBJ1-1): EAGVAQSPRYKIIEKRQSVAFWCNPISGHATLYWYQQILGQGPKLLIQFQNNGVVDDSQLPKDRFSAERLKGVDSTLKIQPAKLEDSAVYLCASSPGFRDMMNTEAFFGQGTRLTVV.

The J gene is TRBJ2-7, the V gene TRBV7-9, with 7 bases that match TRBD1. Germline V CDR1 and CDR2: SEHNR, FQNEAQ (reference sequence). This CDR3 is built from 14 residues. Unmatched junction bases numbered 7, after V lost 3 bases and J lost 5 bases. The CDR3 DNA reads TGTGCCAGCAGCTTTGACAGGGTACTCAACGAGCAGTACTTC. It yields the protein CASSFDRVLNEQYF.

The rearrangement links TRBV30 to TRBJ2-7, with D possibly matching TRBD2 (5 bases). Between the trimmed V and J ends, which lost 1 base and 3 bases, there was a span of 13 bases. The CDR3 covers 14 residues. Per germline, CDR1 GTSNPN and CDR2 SVGIG (reference sequence). CDR3 coding DNA: TGTGCCTGGAGTGAGGCCAGAGGGATCTACGAGCAGTACTTC. It translates to CAWSEARGIYEQYF.

This sequence joins TRBV7-3 and TRBJ2-2; 14 nucleotides match TRBD2. From germline, CDR1 is SGHTA and CDR2 FQGTGA. The CDR3 runs to 19 residues. J gave up 0 bases and V 5 bases, and 8 bases lay outside the gene matches. This CDR3 reads CASSTWGLAGDSNTGELFF. The DNA for the CDR3 is TGTGCCAGCAGCACCTGGGGACTAGCGGGAGACTCGAACACCGGGGAGCTGTTTTTT.

The chain carries TRBV10-2 and TRBJ2-7, with 10 bases fitting TRBD2. Germline V gene sequence: CDR1 WSHSY, CDR2 SAAADI. The CDR3 extends over 13 amino acids. V lost 6 bases to trimming and J lost 6 bases; unmatched junction nucleotides: 5. CDR3 sequence: CASRVAGGVEQYF. CDR3 nucleotide sequence: TGCGCCAGCAGGGTAGCGGGAGGTGTCGAGCAGTACTTC.

V and J are TRBV5-4 and TRBJ1-4, with 12 bases that match TRBD1. V trimming: 2 bases; J trimming: 8 bases; junction bases outside the gene matches: 1. Per the germline V gene, CDR1 is SGHNT and CDR2 is YYREEE (reference sequence). This CDR3 is built from 14 residues. The CDR3 DNA reads TGTGCCAGCAGCTTCGGGACAGGGGGCGAAAAACTGTTTTTT. Translated, it gives CASSFGTGGEKLFF.

This chain connects TRBV6-5 to TRBJ2-1; D is perhaps TRBD2 (5 bases). This CDR3 is 15 amino acids long. The germline V gene encodes CDR1 MNHEY and CDR2 SVGAGI. V lost 0 bases and J 5 bases, leaving 11 bases between the germline ends. CDR3 sequence: CASSYSLGANNEQFF. The DNA for the CDR3 is TGTGCCAGCAGTTACTCGCTGGGAGCTAACAATGAGCAGTTCTTC.

This sequence joins TRBV7-9 and TRBJ2-7; D is perhaps TRBD2 (5 bases). V was trimmed by 4 bases and J by 2 bases, leaving 18 bases between them. Germline loops: CDR1 SEHNR, CDR2 FQNEAQ (reference sequence). CDR3 size: 16 residues. CDR3 protein: CASSYGERDNPYEQYF. The CDR3 coding sequence is TGTGCCAGCAGCTATGGGGAGAGGGATAACCCCTACGAGCAGTACTTC.

This clone has only one observation. CDR3 coding DNA: TGTGCCAGCAGTTTTCTAACCGGGGAGCTGTTTTTT. As protein: CASSFLTGELFF. The chain recombines TRBV6-5 with TRBJ2-2; no clear D gene. Germline lookup yields CDR1 MNHEY and CDR2 SVGAGI. This CDR3 is built from 12 residues. V lost 4 bases to trimming and J lost 5 bases, with 5 bases between them.

The chain carries TRBV29-1 and TRBJ1-3; D is unresolved. The CDR3 totals 11 residues. The V gene's germline CDR1 is SQVTM and CDR2 ANQGSEA. V was cut by 7 bases and J by 2 bases, with 6 bases left in between. As DNA, the CDR3 is TGCAGCGGGGCAGCTGGAAACACCATATATTTT. This encodes CSGAAGNTIYF.